This TCR beta chain comes out of a study of cytomegalovirus exposure and HLA in healthy donors. In germline, CDR1 is SNHLY, CDR2 FYNNEI. The germline V and J ends were trimmed by 0 bases and 2 bases, with 7 bases remaining between them. The CDR3 runs to 14 residues. Details on this clone: Its antigen remains unknown.

Study conclusions and caveats: In a later analysis, TCR beta V- and J-gene trimming showed a link to a missense DCLRE1C variant.

Primers included in the PCR were 60 Vbeta and 13 Jbeta primers. Only in-frame clones appear in the TCRdb table, and some are missing; sequencing was by immunoSEQ multiplex PCR. The sample totals some 160,000 clones. The chain couples TRBV2 to TRBJ1-2; TRBD1 is a possible D gene (5 bases). The sequencing sample was made of PBMCs. The sequence came from a man aged 30 to 39 in good health and CMV-seronegative. This CDR3 is CASSEAGLNYGYTF. The CDR3 DNA reads as TGTGCCAGCAGTGAAGCGGGGCTAAACTATGGCTACACCTTC. The full variable domain, its missing parts supplied by reference TRBV2 and TRBJ1-2, is EPEVTQTPSHQVTQMGQEVILRCVPISNHLYFYWYRQILGQKVEFLVSFYNNEISEKSEIFDDQFSVERPDGSNFTLKIRSTKLEDSAMYFCASSEAGLNYGYTFGSGTRLTVV.